The clone carrying this TCR beta chain was recorded at least ten times. Noted time point: newly diagnosed GD, antithyroid drugs for less than 3 months. RNA extracted from PBMCs served as the sequencing template. Trimming removed 4 bases from V and 5 bases from J, with 24 bases in between. The CDR3 has 17 amino acids. In germline, CDR1 is SGHVS, CDR2 FQNEAQ. The data derive from a study of regulatory T cells in long-lasting Graves disease. Combining iRepertoire HTBI primers with Arm-PCR of CDR3 regions, the authors built TCR beta libraries. TCRdb independently ran MiXCR on the multiplex PCR reads; one entry per CDR3 protein. The table has roughly 420,000 distinct CDR3 sequences, about 15% seen once. This same sample was also part of a study on T cells in Graves' hyperthyroidism and ophthalmopathy.

This rearrangement joins TRBV7-8 to TRBJ2-7; no clear D gene. This sequence originates from a young woman with Graves disease. The specimen comprised peripheral blood mononuclear cells (PBMCs), sampled at new diagnosis, from a patient treated with antithyroid drugs. The CDR3 loop is CASSSSTSHQFFDEQYF. CDR3 DNA sequence: TGTGCCAGCAGCTCCTCAACTTCCCACCAGTTCTTCGACGAGCAGTACTTC.